One and the same sample provided the 23 T cell receptor beta chains below, sequenced in a study of CD8 T cells in Susac syndrome (dated by TCRdb to the late 2010s). The method was the immunoSEQ multiplex PCR assay. RNA was extracted using the RNeasy kit, and about 0.45 to 1 ug of the RNA was reverse transcribed with random hexamers. Using fastp at Q25 and MiXCR, TCRdb reprocessed the public reads and kept productive beta chains. Duplicate CDR3 protein sequences are folded into a single record with the most common DNA and genes. Within this sample are about 100,000 distinct CDR3 sequences, with around 93% of them counted one time only. Of the sample, roughly 0.3% is held by the ten largest clones. Sequencing was performed on CD8+ T cells from PBMCs. Source of these receptors: a human donor in good health.

The chain combines TRBV10-3 with TRBJ1-2, with a weak D call TRBD1 (5 bases). The CDR3 has 15 residues. V lost 10 bases to trimming and J lost 2 bases, with 20 bases between them. Per the germline V gene, CDR1 is ENHRY and CDR2 is SYGVKD. Here the CDR3 DNA reads TGTGCCACCAAAGAACCGACAGATTTAAACTATGGCTACACCTTC. Amino acid sequence: CATKEPTDLNYGYTF.

In its sample, this clonotype was seen once. This chain uses TRBV6-5 with TRBJ2-3; 8 nucleotides align to TRBD1. CDR1 and CDR2 from the germline V gene are MNHEY and SVGAGI. This CDR3 has 16 amino acids. The V and J ends lost 1 base and 3 bases, in that order; junction bases with no gene match: 6. CDR3 residues: CASSYWTQGATDTQYF. The CDR3 DNA reads as TGTGCCAGCAGTTACTGGACCCAGGGGGCGACAGATACGCAGTATTTT.

The rearrangement uses TRBV27 and TRBJ2-7; 9 bases agree with TRBD1. The CDR3 is 13 amino acids. V was pared by 7 bases and J by 2 bases, with 3 bases of the junction left unmatched. Germline CDR1 and CDR2: MNHEY and SMNVEV (reference sequence). The CDR3 reads CASTGTGPYEQYF. Written as DNA, the CDR3 is TGTGCCAGCACGGGGACAGGGCCCTACGAGCAGTACTTC.

The V and J genes are TRBV7-6 and TRBJ1-2, with 8 bases fitting TRBD1. The CDR3 is made up of 15 amino acids. CDR1 SGHVS and CDR2 FNYEAQ come from the germline V gene. Trimming removed 1 base from V and 4 bases from J; junction bases left unmatched: 5. The CDR3 sequence is CASSLGTGSAYGYTF. The CDR3 DNA follows: TGTGCCAGCAGCTTAGGGACAGGGTCGGCCTATGGCTACACCTTC. The complete variable domain, with remaining parts taken from reference TRBV7-6 and TRBJ1-2, reads GAGVSQSPRYKVTKRGQDVALRCDPISGHVSLYWYRQALGQGPEFLTYFNYEAQQDKSGLPNDRFSAERPEGSISTLTIQRTEQRDSAMYRCASSLGTGSAYGYTFGSGTRLTVV.

CDR3 DNA sequence: TGTGCCAGCAGCTCATCCGAGAAGACTCTCTACGAGCAGTACTTC. This encodes CASSSSEKTLYEQYF. The chain is built from TRBV7-9 and TRBJ2-7; D gene ambiguous. V was clipped by 4 bases and J by 3 bases, with 16 bases between them. This CDR3 has 15 amino acids. Germline V gives CDR1 SEHNR, CDR2 FQNEAQ (reference sequence).

The chain has TRBV12-3 or TRBV12-4 and TRBJ2-5, with unresolved D. The CDR3 extends over 14 amino acids. Trimming took off 6 bases at V and 9 bases at J, with 20 bases between the two ends. This chain's CDR3 is CASRAPSQFVAQYF. As DNA, the CDR3 is TGTGCCAGCAGGGCTCCGTCCCAGTTCGTCGCCCAGTACTTC.

The chain carries TRBV6-2 or TRBV6-3 and TRBJ1-5; D remains unclear. This CDR3 region has 16 residues. V was clipped by 2 bases and J by 5 bases, with 16 bases between them. From germline, CDR1 is MNHEY and CDR2 SVGEGT. CDR3 nucleotides: TGTGCCAGCAGTTACGGTCTCCGGCCGGAGGATCAGCCCCAGCATTTT. This gives the protein CASSYGLRPEDQPQHF.

This chain connects TRBV7-2 to TRBJ2-5; tentative D call: TRBD1 (5 bases). V lost 5 bases and J lost 6, with 19 bases in between. The germline V gene encodes CDR1 SGHTA and CDR2 FQGNSA. The CDR3 length is 15 residues. The CDR3 is CASSPGQGPWKTQYF. The CDR3 coding sequence is TGTGCCAGCAGCCCCGGGCAGGGCCCTTGGAAGACCCAGTACTTC.

The rearrangement uses TRBV7-6 and TRBJ2-1; weak D call: TRBD1 (6 bases). Germline loops: CDR1 SGHVS, CDR2 FNYEAQ. CDR3 length: 15 residues. V gave up 1 base and J gave up 2 bases, with 9 bases separating them. Here the CDR3 DNA reads TGTGCCAGCAGCTTAGTTGGGGGCGCCTACAATGAGCAGTTCTTC. Translated, it gives CASSLVGGAYNEQFF.

This clonotype was seen a single time. V is TRBV5-4 and J is TRBJ2-1; the match to TRBD1 covers 11 bases. Germline CDR1 and CDR2: SGHNT and YYREEE (reference sequence). The CDR3 sequence is 16 residues long. The trim removed 2 bases at V and 8 bases at J, leaving 9 bases unmatched. In DNA, the CDR3 is TGTGCCAGCAGCTTACTCGGACAGGGGGCGGATGATGAGCAGTTCTTC. This translates into CASSLLGQGADDEQFF.

The chain links TRBV4-1 to TRBJ2-1; D is possibly TRBD1 or TRBD2 (6 bases each). Looked up from germline, CDR1 is MGHRA and CDR2 is YSYEKL. V lost 3 bases to trimming and J lost 8 bases, with 14 bases between them. This CDR3 comprises 14 residues. CDR3 protein: CASSQVGGLDEQFF. The CDR3 bases are TGCGCCAGCAGCCAGGTGGGGGGCCTGGATGAGCAGTTCTTC.

The genes are TRBV15 and TRBJ2-7; D might be TRBD2 (5 bases). With 3 bases removed from V and 2 bases from J, the gap between germline ends came to 11 bases. The CDR3 contains 14 residues. CDR1 and CDR2 (germline): LNHNV, YYDKDF (reference sequence). Here the CDR3 DNA reads TGTGCCACCAGCAGTGATGGAGGTACCTACGAGCAGTACTTC. It codes for CATSSDGGTYEQYF.

The V and J genes are TRBV12-3 or TRBV12-4 and TRBJ1-2, with D perhaps matching TRBD1 (6 bases). The V end lost 5 bases, the J end lost 11 bases, and 15 bases lay between the germline ends. CDR3 length equals 12 residues. CDR3 sequence reads: CASSQGTNYYTF. DNA for the CDR3: TGTGCCAGCAGTCAAGGGACAAATTATTACACCTTC.

This clonotype was picked up one time. J is TRBJ2-3 and V is TRBV9; D gene ambiguous. CDR3 length equals 13 residues. Trimming shortened V by 0 bases and J by 3 bases, and 5 bases separated the two germline ends. The germline CDR1 and CDR2 sequences are SGDLS and YYNGEE. The CDR3 nucleotides are TGTGCCAGCAGCGTAGGAGCGACAGATACGCAGTATTTT. It translates to CASSVGATDTQYF.

V usage is TRBV21-1 and J usage is TRBJ1-6; the table calls TRBD1, which could not be checked here. TRBV21-1 is labeled a pseudogene. This CDR3 is 16 amino acids long. The CDR3 DNA sequence: TGTGCCAGCAGAATCGCCCGAAGGGCTCCCAATTCACCCCTCCACTTT. Translation gives CASRIARRAPNSPLHF.

For the CDR3, the DNA is TGCAGTGCTAGATTCTCTGGCAACTATGGCTACACCTTC. It specifies CSARFSGNYGYTF. The gene calls are TRBV20-1 and TRBJ1-2, with D unclear. CDR1 and CDR2 (germline): DFQATT, SNEGSKA (reference sequence). The CDR3 runs 13 residues. V dropped 2 bases and J dropped 2 bases, with 9 bases sitting between them.

This chain joins TRBV18 and TRBJ1-4, with D unresolved. V shed 5 bases and J shed 5 bases, with 12 bases lying between them. In germline, CDR1 is KGHSH, CDR2 LQKENI. The CDR3 is 14 residues long. CDR3 residues: CASSAGSLNEKLFF. Here the CDR3 DNA reads TGTGCCAGCTCAGCCGGGTCCTTAAATGAAAAACTGTTTTTT. The full variable domain, rest sourced from reference TRBV18 and TRBJ1-4, is NAGVMQNPRHLVRRRGQEARLRCSPMKGHSHVYWYRQLPEEGLKFMVYLQKENIIDESGMPKERFSAEFPKEGPSILRIQQVVRGDSAAYFCASSAGSLNEKLFFGSGTQLSVL.

The CDR3 DNA reads TGTGCCAGCAGTTCGTATCAACCGGGGCCCGGGGGCGAGCAGTACTTC. Protein sequence: CASSSYQPGPGGEQYF. V is TRBV27 and J is TRBJ2-7, with D tentatively TRBD2 (6 bases). With 4 bases removed from V and 6 bases from J, the gap between germline ends came to 22 bases. The CDR3 is 16 amino acids. Germline CDR1 MNHEY, CDR2 SMNVEV (reference sequence).

The chain is built from TRBV13 and TRBJ2-1, with 7 bases that match TRBD2. CDR3 length equals 14 residues. The germline gives CDR1 PRHDT, CDR2 FYEKMQ (reference sequence). The V segment lost 5 bases and the J segment 5 bases; nucleotides outside the gene matches: 6. The CDR3 bases are TGTGCCAGCAGCCCTCGGGGGGTGGACAATGAGCAGTTCTTC. Translation: CASSPRGVDNEQFF.

The chain employs TRBV14 and TRBJ2-6; unclear D gene. This CDR3 contains 19 residues. Germline V gene lookup returns CDR1 SGHDN and CDR2 FVKESK. V was shortened by 1 base and J by 0 bases, with 16 bases between the two germline ends. CDR3 amino acids: CASSQAPHRQLSGANVLTF. DNA for the CDR3: TGTGCCAGCAGCCAAGCCCCACACCGCCAACTCTCTGGGGCCAACGTCCTGACTTTC.

The gene calls are TRBV2 and TRBJ1-1, with D unresolved. The CDR3 sequence is 12 residues long. Trimming cost V 4 bases and J 7 bases, with 10 bases left between them. CDR1 is SNHLY and CDR2 is FYNNEI in the germline V gene. This chain's CDR3 is CASSVIRNEAFF. The DNA for the CDR3 is TGTGCCAGCAGTGTAATAAGAAATGAAGCTTTCTTT. The complete variable domain, with remaining parts taken from reference TRBV2 and TRBJ1-1, reads EPEVTQTPSHQVTQMGQEVILRCVPISNHLYFYWYRQILGQKVEFLVSFYNNEISEKSEIFDDQFSVERPDGSNFTLKIRSTKLEDSAMYFCASSVIRNEAFFGQGTRLTVV.

The V gene is TRBV29-1, the J gene TRBJ2-7; maybe TRBD1 (6 bases). The CDR3 is 13 residues long. Germline V gene sequence: CDR1 SQVTM, CDR2 ANQGSEA. Trimming left V 4 bases short and J 1 base short, with 11 bases between. This chain's CDR3 is CSVGGRGSYEQYF. DNA for the CDR3: TGCAGCGTTGGGGGCAGGGGATCCTACGAGCAGTACTTC.

CDR3 DNA sequence: TGTGCCAGCAGGAAGACGGGGGACCACTCTGGAAACACCATATATTTT. It specifies CASRKTGDHSGNTIYF. This chain uses TRBV3-1 with TRBJ1-3; TRBD1 is a possible D gene (5 bases). Trimming stripped 6 bases from V and 0 bases from J, with 15 bases between. The CDR3 covers 16 residues. The germline CDR1 and CDR2 sequences are LGHDT and YNNKEL (reference sequence).